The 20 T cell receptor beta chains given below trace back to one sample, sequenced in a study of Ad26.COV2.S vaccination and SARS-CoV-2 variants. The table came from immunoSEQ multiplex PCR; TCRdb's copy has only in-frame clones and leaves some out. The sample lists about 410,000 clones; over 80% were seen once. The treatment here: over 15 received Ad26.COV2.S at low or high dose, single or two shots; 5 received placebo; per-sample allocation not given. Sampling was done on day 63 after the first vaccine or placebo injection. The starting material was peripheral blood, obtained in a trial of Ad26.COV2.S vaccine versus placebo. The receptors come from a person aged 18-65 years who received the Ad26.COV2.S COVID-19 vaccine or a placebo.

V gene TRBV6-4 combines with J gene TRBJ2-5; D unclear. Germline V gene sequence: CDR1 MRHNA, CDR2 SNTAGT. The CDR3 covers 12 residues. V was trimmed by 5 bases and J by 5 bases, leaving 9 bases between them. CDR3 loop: CASSNLRETQYF. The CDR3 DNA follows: TGTGCCAGCAGTAACCTTCGTGAGACCCAGTACTTC.

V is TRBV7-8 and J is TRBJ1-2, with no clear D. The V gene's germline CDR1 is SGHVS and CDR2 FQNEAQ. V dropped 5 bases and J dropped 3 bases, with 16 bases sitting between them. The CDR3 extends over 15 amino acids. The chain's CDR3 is CASSKAGSLDYGYTF. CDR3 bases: TGTGCCAGCAGCAAAGCCGGGTCTCTGGACTATGGCTACACCTTC.

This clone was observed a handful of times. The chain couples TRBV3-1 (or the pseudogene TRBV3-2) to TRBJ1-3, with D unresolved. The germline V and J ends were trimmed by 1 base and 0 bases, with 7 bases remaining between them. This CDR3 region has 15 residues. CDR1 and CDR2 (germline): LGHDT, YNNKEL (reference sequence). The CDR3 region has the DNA TGTGCCAGCAGCCAAGGAGCAATCTCTGGAAACACCATATATTTT. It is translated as CASSQGAISGNTIYF.

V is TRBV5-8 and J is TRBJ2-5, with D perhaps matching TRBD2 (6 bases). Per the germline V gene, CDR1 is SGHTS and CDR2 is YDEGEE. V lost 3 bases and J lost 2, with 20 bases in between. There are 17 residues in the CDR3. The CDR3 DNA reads TGTGCCAGCAGCTCGGGGGTGGCTAGCCTGGGACAAGAGACCCAGTACTTC. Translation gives CASSSGVASLGQETQYF.

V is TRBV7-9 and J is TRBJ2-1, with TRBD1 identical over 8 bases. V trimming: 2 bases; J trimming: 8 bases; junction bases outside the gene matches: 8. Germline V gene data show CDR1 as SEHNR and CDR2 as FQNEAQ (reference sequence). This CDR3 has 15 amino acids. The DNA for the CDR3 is TGTGCCAGCAGCTTATGGGCAGGGGGCTTCGATGAGCAGTTCTTC. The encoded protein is CASSLWAGGFDEQFF.

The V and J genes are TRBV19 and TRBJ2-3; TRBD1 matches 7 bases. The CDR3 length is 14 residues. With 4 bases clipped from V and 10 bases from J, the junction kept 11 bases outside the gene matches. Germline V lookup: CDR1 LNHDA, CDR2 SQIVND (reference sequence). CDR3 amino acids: CASSNTGALGAQYF. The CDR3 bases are TGTGCCAGTAGTAACACAGGGGCCTTAGGTGCGCAGTATTTT.

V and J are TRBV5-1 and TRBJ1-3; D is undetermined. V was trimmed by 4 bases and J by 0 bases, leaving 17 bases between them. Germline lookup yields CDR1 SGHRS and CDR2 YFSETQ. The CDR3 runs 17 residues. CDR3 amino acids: CASSPNPGFSSGNTIYF. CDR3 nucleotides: TGCGCCAGCAGCCCAAACCCGGGTTTCAGCTCTGGAAACACCATATATTTT.

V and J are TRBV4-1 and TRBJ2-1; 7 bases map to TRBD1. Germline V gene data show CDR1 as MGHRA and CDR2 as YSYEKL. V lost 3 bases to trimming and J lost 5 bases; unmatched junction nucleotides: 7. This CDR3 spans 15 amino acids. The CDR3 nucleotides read TGCGCCAGCAGCCACGAAGGGACAGTACACAATGAGCAGTTCTTC. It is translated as CASSHEGTVHNEQFF.

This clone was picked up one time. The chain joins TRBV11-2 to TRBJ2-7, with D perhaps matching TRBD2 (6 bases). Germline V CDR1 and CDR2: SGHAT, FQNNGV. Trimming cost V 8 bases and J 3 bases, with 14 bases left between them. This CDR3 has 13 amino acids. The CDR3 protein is CASSLPGDYEQYF. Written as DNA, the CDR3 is TGTGCCAGCTCCCTGCCGGGGGACTACGAGCAGTACTTC.

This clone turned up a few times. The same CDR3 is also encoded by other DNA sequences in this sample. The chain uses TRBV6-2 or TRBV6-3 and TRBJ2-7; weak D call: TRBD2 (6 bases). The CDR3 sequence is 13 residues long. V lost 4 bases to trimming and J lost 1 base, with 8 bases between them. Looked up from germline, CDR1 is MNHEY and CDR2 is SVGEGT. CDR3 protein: CASSWDFSYEQYF. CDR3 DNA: TGTGCCAGCAGTTGGGACTTTTCCTACGAGCAGTACTTC.

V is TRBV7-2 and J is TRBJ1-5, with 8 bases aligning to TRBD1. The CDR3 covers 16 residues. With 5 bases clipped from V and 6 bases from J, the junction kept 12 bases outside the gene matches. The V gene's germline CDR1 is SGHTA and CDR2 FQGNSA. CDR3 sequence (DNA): TGTGCCAGCAGCGGACAGGGTTCCCCCCCTCGTCAGCCCCAGCATTTT. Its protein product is CASSGQGSPPRQPQHF.

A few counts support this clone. CDR3 sequence: CASSPPGVGDRETQYF. For the CDR3, the DNA is TGTGCCAGCTCACCACCGGGAGTTGGGGATAGGGAGACCCAGTACTTC. The chain is built from TRBV18 and TRBJ2-5; a weak D match, TRBD2 (5 bases). Germline values: CDR1 KGHSH, CDR2 LQKENI. Trimming pared 0 bases from V and 5 bases from J, leaving 16 bases between. This CDR3 comprises 16 residues.

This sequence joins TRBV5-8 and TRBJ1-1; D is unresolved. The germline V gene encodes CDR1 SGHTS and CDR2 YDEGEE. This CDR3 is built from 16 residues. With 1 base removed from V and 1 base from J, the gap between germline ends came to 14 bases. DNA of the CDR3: TGTGCCAGCAGCTTGTTTTCTAAGGGCGGGAACACTGAAGCTTTCTTT. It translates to CASSLFSKGGNTEAFF.

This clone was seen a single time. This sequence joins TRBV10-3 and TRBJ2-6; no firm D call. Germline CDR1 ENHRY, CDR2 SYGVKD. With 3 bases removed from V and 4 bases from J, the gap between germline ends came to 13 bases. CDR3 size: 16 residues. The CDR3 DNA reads TGTGCCATCAGTGACAAGGTGGCTCTCGGGGCCAACGTCCTGACTTTC. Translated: CAISDKVALGANVLTF.

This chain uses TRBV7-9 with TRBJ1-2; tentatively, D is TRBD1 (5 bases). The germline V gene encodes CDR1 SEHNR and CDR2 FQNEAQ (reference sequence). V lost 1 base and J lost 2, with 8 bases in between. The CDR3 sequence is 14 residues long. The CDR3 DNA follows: TGTGCCAGCAGCTTAGGACAGTACAACTATGGCTACACCTTC. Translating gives CASSLGQYNYGYTF.

The CDR3: CASSPGGDTEAFF. DNA of the CDR3: TGTGCCAGCAGCCCAGGGGGAGACACTGAAGCTTTCTTT. The chain combines TRBV7-8 with TRBJ1-1; the match to TRBD1 covers 7 bases. Looked up from germline, CDR1 is SGHVS and CDR2 is FQNEAQ. Germline trimming cut 5 bases from V and 3 bases from J; bases unmatched to any gene: 3. The length of the CDR3 is 13 residues.

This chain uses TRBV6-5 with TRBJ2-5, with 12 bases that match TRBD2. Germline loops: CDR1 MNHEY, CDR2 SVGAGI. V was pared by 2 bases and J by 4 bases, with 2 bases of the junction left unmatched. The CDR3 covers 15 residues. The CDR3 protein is CASSYPGLAGETQYF. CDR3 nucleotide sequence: TGTGCCAGCAGTTACCCGGGACTAGCGGGAGAGACCCAGTACTTC.

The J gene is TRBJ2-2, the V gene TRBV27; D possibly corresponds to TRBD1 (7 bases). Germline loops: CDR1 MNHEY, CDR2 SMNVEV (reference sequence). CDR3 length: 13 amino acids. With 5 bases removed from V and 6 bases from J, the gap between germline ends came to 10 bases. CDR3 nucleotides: TGTGCCAGCAGTCCCAGGGGGGCCGGGGAGCTGTTTTTT. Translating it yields CASSPRGAGELFF.

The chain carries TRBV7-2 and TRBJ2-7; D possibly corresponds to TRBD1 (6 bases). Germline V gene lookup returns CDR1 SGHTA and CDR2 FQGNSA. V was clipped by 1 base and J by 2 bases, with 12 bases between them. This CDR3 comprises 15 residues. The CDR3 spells CASSLGSGAPYEQYF. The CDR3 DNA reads TGTGCCAGCAGCTTAGGTTCAGGGGCCCCCTACGAGCAGTACTTC. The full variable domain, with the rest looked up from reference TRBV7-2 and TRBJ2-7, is GAGVSQSPSNKVTEKGKDVELRCDPISGHTALYWYRQSLGQGLEFLIYFQGNSAPDKSGLPSDRFSAERTGGSVSTLTIQRTQQEDSAVYLCASSLGSGAPYEQYFGPGTRLTVT.

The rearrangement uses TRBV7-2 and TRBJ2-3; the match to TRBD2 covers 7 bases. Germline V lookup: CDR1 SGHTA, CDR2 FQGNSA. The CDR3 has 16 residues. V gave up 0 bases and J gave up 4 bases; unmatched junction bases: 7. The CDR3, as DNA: TGTGCCAGCAGCTTAGCGTGGTACGCGGGGGCAGATACGCAGTATTTT. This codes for CASSLAWYAGADTQYF.